This note documents a single TCR beta chain sequence. These data come from a study of T cell responses to AZD1222 COVID-19 vaccine. The V and J ends lost 5 bases and 4 bases respectively, with 20 bases between them. Germline V gene data show CDR1 as SGHAT and CDR2 as FQNNGV. This CDR3 is 16 amino acids long. TCRdb keeps only in-frame clones here, not all; method: immunoSEQ multiplex PCR. The sample contains about 83,000 clones, around nine tenths of which appear only once. Sequencing was performed on peripheral blood, taken on day 0 of MenACWY control vaccination. This TCR derives from an adult in good health. The chain joins TRBV11-2 to TRBJ1-2; a possible D gene is TRBD1 (5 bases). For the CDR3, the DNA is TGTGCCAGCAGCCTCCAAGAGACAGTACGTGGCTATGGCTACACCTTC. It encodes CASSLQETVRGYGYTF.